These 11 T cell receptor beta chains were sequenced from one sample in a study of cytomegalovirus exposure and HLA in healthy donors. The PCR contained 60 Vbeta and 13 Jbeta primers. Generated by immunoSEQ multiplex PCR, the TCRdb table keeps only in-frame clones and is missing some. The sample has more than 60,000 clones; 78% are singletons. The sample was PBMCs. The receptor set was obtained from a woman aged 40 to 49 in good health and CMV-seropositive.

This chain links TRBV6-5 with TRBJ1-2; D is uncertain. The germline CDR1 and CDR2 sequences are MNHEY and SVGAGI. The CDR3 length is 15 residues. Trimming took 0 bases from V and 3 from J, leaving 11 bases between them. CDR3 residues: CASSYSTNSHYGYTF. In DNA, the CDR3 is TGTGCCAGCAGTTACTCGACGAACAGCCACTATGGCTACACCTTC.

The chain recombines TRBV6-5 with TRBJ2-1, with 8 bases fitting TRBD1. The CDR3 is 16 amino acids. Germline V lookup: CDR1 MNHEY, CDR2 SVGAGI. J gave up 3 bases and V 2 bases, and 6 bases lay outside the gene matches. The DNA for the CDR3 is TGTGCCAGCAGTTACGACCAGGGGGCCGGCTACAATGAGCAGTTCTTC. Translated, it gives CASSYDQGAGYNEQFF.

In DNA, the CDR3 is TGTGCCAGCAGTTTCCCCGCGGGGACAGGGGCCGGTGAGCAGTACTTC. Residues: CASSFPAGTGAGEQYF. The gene calls are TRBV28 and TRBJ2-7; 10 nucleotides match TRBD1. The CDR3 loop spans 16 amino acids. V trimming: 3 bases; J trimming: 7 bases; junction bases outside the gene matches: 12. The germline V gene encodes CDR1 MDHEN and CDR2 SYDVKM.

V gene TRBV18 combines with J gene TRBJ1-2; D unresolved. V lost 3 bases, J lost 6 bases, and 14 bases lay in between. Germline V gene data show CDR1 as KGHSH and CDR2 as LQKENI. The CDR3 is 14 residues long. The CDR3 DNA follows: TGTGCCAGCTCACCTGGGCAATGGGAGGATGGCTACACCTTC. Its protein product is CASSPGQWEDGYTF. The full variable domain, in which reference TRBV18 and TRBJ1-2 provide the parts outside the CDR3, is NAGVMQNPRHLVRRRGQEARLRCSPMKGHSHVYWYRQLPEEGLKFMVYLQKENIIDESGMPKERFSAEFPKEGPSILRIQQVVRGDSAAYFCASSPGQWEDGYTFGSGTRLTVV.

This chain joins TRBV11-2 and TRBJ1-2; D may be TRBD1 (5 bases). Trimming took off 0 bases at V and 2 bases at J, with 10 bases between the two ends. In germline, CDR1 is SGHAT, CDR2 FQNNGV. This CDR3 is built from 15 residues. In nucleotides, the CDR3 is TGTGCCAGCAGCTTAGACGGGCAGGGAAACTATGGCTACACCTTC. This codes for CASSLDGQGNYGYTF.

The chain joins TRBV7-6 to TRBJ2-5, with TRBD2 identical over 11 bases. The length of the CDR3 is 17 residues. Trimming removed 4 bases from V and 5 bases from J; junction bases left unmatched: 12. Germline loops: CDR1 SGHVS, CDR2 FNYEAQ. Here the CDR3 reads CASSSLSTSGEGETQYF. The CDR3 DNA reads as TGTGCCAGCAGCTCACTCTCGACTAGCGGGGAGGGGGAGACCCAGTACTTC.

The chain links TRBV5-1 to TRBJ2-5, with D maybe TRBD2 (6 bases). Germline V CDR1 and CDR2: SGHRS, YFSETQ. V was shortened by 7 bases and J by 1 base, with 14 bases between the two germline ends. The CDR3 totals 14 residues. CDR3 in amino acids: CASASTSPQETQYF. The CDR3, as DNA: TGCGCCAGCGCGTCCACTAGCCCCCAAGAGACCCAGTACTTC.

This sequence joins TRBV5-4 and TRBJ2-3; 7 nucleotides agree with TRBD2. CDR3 size: 15 residues. Germline V gene sequence: CDR1 SGHNT, CDR2 YYREEE (reference sequence). The trim removed 2 bases at V and 0 bases at J, leaving 3 bases unmatched. The CDR3 DNA is TGTGCCAGCAGCTTCTCGCGGGGGAGCACAGATACGCAGTATTTT. It encodes CASSFSRGSTDTQYF.

This chain links TRBV11-2 with TRBJ1-1, with a possible D match to TRBD1 (5 bases). This CDR3 region has 12 residues. From germline, CDR1 is SGHAT and CDR2 FQNNGV. V lost 0 bases to trimming and J lost 11 bases, with 10 bases between them. This CDR3 reads CASSLDRQLAFF. The CDR3 DNA is TGTGCCAGCAGCTTAGATCGACAGTTGGCTTTCTTT.

The CDR3 bases are TGCGCCAGCAGCCAAGTGACGACAGCCCAGAATGAAAAACTGTTTTTT. Amino acid sequence: CASSQVTTAQNEKLFF. This chain joins TRBV4-1 and TRBJ1-4; D is possibly TRBD1 (5 bases). Deletions cut 1 base from V and 5 bases from J, with 14 bases between. The CDR3 has 16 residues. Germline V CDR1 and CDR2: MGHRA, YSYEKL.

This clone has more than one count but fewer than ten. A single base is all that separates this from a far larger clone, so a read error is likely. The CDR3 reads CASSQESGGGAADTQYF. CDR3 coding DNA: TGCGCCAGCAGCCAAGAGTCTGGCGGGGGGGCAGCAGATACGCAGTATTTT. V and J are TRBV4-1 and TRBJ2-3; 9 bases match TRBD2. Trimming took 0 bases from V and 4 from J; bases not matched to a gene: 8. Germline CDR1 MGHRA, CDR2 YSYEKL. The CDR3 has 17 residues.